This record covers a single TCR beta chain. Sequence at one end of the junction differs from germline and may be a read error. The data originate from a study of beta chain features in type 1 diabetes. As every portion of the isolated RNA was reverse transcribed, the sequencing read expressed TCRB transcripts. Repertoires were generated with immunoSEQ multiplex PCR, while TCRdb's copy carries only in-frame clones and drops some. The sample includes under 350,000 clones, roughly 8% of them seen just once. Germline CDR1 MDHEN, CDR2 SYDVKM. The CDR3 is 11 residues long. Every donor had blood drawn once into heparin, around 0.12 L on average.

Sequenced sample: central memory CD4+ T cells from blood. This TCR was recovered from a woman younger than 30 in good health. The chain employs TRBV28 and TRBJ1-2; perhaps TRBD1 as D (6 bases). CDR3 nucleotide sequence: TGTGCCAGCAGCCCCCAGGGGCTAAAAGCCTTC. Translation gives CASSPQGLKAF.